These 29 T cell receptor beta chains were sequenced from one sample in a study of Ad26.COV2.S vaccination and SARS-CoV-2 variants. TCRdb keeps only in-frame clones here, not all; method: immunoSEQ multiplex PCR. The top ten hold 17% of the sample, which has roughly 100,000 clones, around 80% seen once. The material sequenced was peripheral blood, taken after recovery from COVID-19. All receptors derive from a human donor who had recovered from COVID-19.

This clone was seen only a few times. V is TRBV3-1 (or the pseudogene TRBV3-2) and J is TRBJ2-1; D unresolved. V lost 0 bases to trimming and J lost 7 bases, with 13 bases between them. Germline loops: CDR1 LGHDT, CDR2 YNNKEL (reference sequence). The CDR3 loop spans 15 amino acids. CDR3 nucleotides: TGTGCCAGCAGCCAAGATCATATGGCTGTAAATGAGCAGTTCTTC. Protein sequence: CASSQDHMAVNEQFF.

In this sample, this clone turned up once. The chain combines TRBV19 with TRBJ2-1, with unresolved D. The CDR3 contains 15 residues. Germline CDR1 and CDR2: LNHDA and SQIVND (reference sequence). V lost 4 bases, J lost 9 bases, and 19 bases lay in between. This chain's CDR3 is CASSTRFGSGGEQFF. The CDR3, as DNA: TGTGCCAGTAGTACCCGGTTTGGGTCGGGTGGTGAGCAGTTCTTC.

The V and J genes are TRBV28 and TRBJ2-7; D not certain. Germline V gives CDR1 MDHEN, CDR2 SYDVKM. Trimming cost V 2 bases and J 4 bases, with 6 bases left between them. The CDR3 runs to 12 residues. CDR3 in amino acids: CASSLIGYEQYF. CDR3 in DNA: TGTGCCAGCAGTTTAATTGGGTACGAGCAGTACTTC.

The gene calls are TRBV28 and TRBJ1-2, with D perhaps matching TRBD1 (5 bases). The CDR3 has 14 residues. Germline V gene lookup returns CDR1 MDHEN and CDR2 SYDVKM. V was trimmed by 7 bases and J by 4 bases, leaving 16 bases between them. The CDR3 is CASTQGPQIYGYTF. In nucleotides, the CDR3 is TGTGCCAGCACCCAGGGACCGCAGATCTATGGCTACACCTTC.

The CDR3 sequence: CAFGQSPNTIYF. Written as DNA, the CDR3 is TGTGCCTTCGGACAGTCTCCTAACACCATATATTTT. J is TRBJ1-3 and V is TRBV30; tentatively, D is TRBD1 (6 bases). The CDR3 totals 12 residues. Trimming cost V 7 bases and J 7 bases, with 14 bases left between them. Germline assignment: CDR1 GTSNPN and CDR2 SVGIG (reference sequence).

J is TRBJ2-5 and V is TRBV25-1; a weak D match, TRBD1 (6 bases). Germline V CDR1 and CDR2: MGHDK, SYGVNS. V lost 8 bases and J 2 bases, leaving 21 bases between the germline ends. This CDR3 region has 16 residues. The CDR3 is CASPRDTGVNQETQYF. As DNA, the CDR3 is TGTGCCAGCCCTCGGGACACCGGGGTTAATCAAGAGACCCAGTACTTC. Full variable domain (outside the CDR3, taken from reference TRBV25-1 and TRBJ2-5): EADIYQTPRYLVIGTGKKITLECSQTMGHDKMYWYQQDPGMELHLIHYSYGVNSTEKGDLSSESTVSRIRTEHFPLTLESARPSHTSQYLCASPRDTGVNQETQYFGPGTRLLVL.

The genes are TRBV6-2 or TRBV6-3 and TRBJ1-1; D ambiguous. Trimming took off 2 bases at V and 5 bases at J, with 15 bases between the two ends. Looked up from germline, CDR1 is MNHEY and CDR2 is SVGEGT. The CDR3 is 15 residues long. The DNA for the CDR3 is TGTGCCAGCAGTTACGGGCTGCTCCAGTTTACTGAAGCTTTCTTT. Protein sequence: CASSYGLLQFTEAFF.

The chain has TRBV6-5 and TRBJ1-4; 8 bases are shared with TRBD1. CDR3 length: 15 residues. V lost 2 bases, J lost 5 bases, and 4 bases stayed unmatched. Germline-derived CDR1 and CDR2 are MNHEY and SVGAGI. This chain's CDR3 is CASSYNRGNNEKLFF. In DNA, the CDR3 is TGTGCCAGCAGTTACAACAGGGGGAACAATGAAAAACTGTTTTTT.

A few counts support this clone. CDR3: CASSFGLENTEAFF. The DNA of the CDR3 is TGTGCCAGCAGCTTCGGACTGGAGAACACTGAAGCTTTCTTT. The V call is TRBV3-1 (or the pseudogene TRBV3-2), the J call TRBJ1-1; D gene unclear. CDR3 size: 14 residues. Trimming removed 5 bases from V and 1 base from J, with 11 bases in between. Germline lookup yields CDR1 LGHDT and CDR2 YNNKEL (reference sequence).

This rearrangement joins TRBV5-1 to TRBJ2-7; TRBD1 matches at 12 bases. CDR3 length: 15 residues. CDR1 and CDR2 from the germline V gene are SGHRS and YFSETQ. The J segment lost 2 bases and the V segment lost 3 bases, leaving 3 bases of the junction unmatched. The CDR3: CASSSGDRGPYEQYF. In DNA form, the CDR3 reads TGCGCCAGCAGCTCCGGGGACAGGGGGCCCTACGAGCAGTACTTC.

V and J are TRBV28 and TRBJ1-1; D perhaps matches TRBD1 (5 bases). Germline CDR1 reads MDHEN; CDR2 reads SYDVKM. Trimming left V 7 bases short and J 4 bases short, with 16 bases between. CDR3 length: 14 residues. The CDR3 nucleotides are TGTGCCAGCACCTTAAGTAGGGGACCCACTGAAGCTTTCTTT. It encodes CASTLSRGPTEAFF.

This rearrangement joins TRBV3-1 (or the pseudogene TRBV3-2) to TRBJ2-7; weak D call: TRBD2 (5 bases). From germline, CDR1 is LGHDT and CDR2 YNNKEL (reference sequence). Between the trimmed V and J ends, which lost 4 bases and 9 bases, there was a span of 22 bases. The CDR3 totals 15 residues. The CDR3 reads CASSPSGNLPPSQYF. In nucleotides, the CDR3 is TGTGCCAGCAGCCCGTCCGGGAACTTGCCGCCGTCGCAGTACTTC.

The chain uses TRBV30 and TRBJ1-5, with D perhaps matching TRBD1 (5 bases). The CDR3 spans 14 residues. CDR1 and CDR2 from the germline V gene are GTSNPN and SVGIG (reference sequence). V gave up 5 bases and J gave up 3 bases, with 14 bases separating them. This CDR3 reads CAWSPGLDNQPQHF. Here the CDR3 DNA reads TGTGCCTGGTCCCCGGGACTCGACAATCAGCCCCAGCATTTT.

The sample holds a few counts of this clone. The chain couples TRBV5-4 to TRBJ2-7; 7 bases fit TRBD1. Trimming at V came to 4 bases and at J to 0 bases, leaving 7 bases not matched to a gene. This CDR3 is 15 amino acids long. Germline V gives CDR1 SGHNT, CDR2 YYREEE (reference sequence). The CDR3 reads CASSPPGQSSYEQYF. CDR3 bases: TGTGCCAGCAGCCCGCCGGGACAGAGCTCCTACGAGCAGTACTTC.

This clone was seen just once. The V and J genes are TRBV5-1 and TRBJ1-1; D call uncertain. Germline CDR1 SGHRS, CDR2 YFSETQ. This CDR3 is 13 amino acids long. Trimming left V 3 bases short and J 12 bases short, with 18 bases between. The CDR3 nucleotides read TGCGCCAGCAGCTCGCCCGACATCCCCGGGACTTTCTTT. Its protein product is CASSSPDIPGTFF.

The chain carries TRBV3-1 (or the pseudogene TRBV3-2) and TRBJ2-2, with 7 bases that match TRBD1. J lost 5 bases, V lost 2 bases, and 5 bases had no gene match. Germline V lookup: CDR1 LGHDT, CDR2 YNNKEL (reference sequence). CDR3 size: 15 residues. CDR3 nucleotides: TGTGCCAGCAGCCAACCGGGACAGTCGACCGGGGAGCTGTTTTTT. This codes for CASSQPGQSTGELFF.

The chain is built from TRBV4-3 and TRBJ1-5; TRBD1 is a possible D gene (6 bases). Germline V gene lookup returns CDR1 LGHNA and CDR2 YSLEER. The CDR3 totals 14 residues. V shed 4 bases and J shed 4 bases, with 11 bases lying between them. The CDR3 DNA sequence: TGCGCCAGCAGCCGGGGCAGGGGTAATCAGCCCCAGCATTTT. As protein: CASSRGRGNQPQHF.

The chain joins TRBV6-5 to TRBJ1-6; the D is unclear. Trimming stripped 7 bases from V and 6 bases from J, with 10 bases between. Germline values: CDR1 MNHEY, CDR2 SVGAGI. The CDR3 has 13 amino acids. The CDR3 loop reads CASTERLNSPLHF. The CDR3 bases are TGTGCCAGCACGGAGCGTCTTAATTCACCCCTCCACTTT.

This clone was recorded a few times. This sequence joins TRBV6-5 and TRBJ1-1; D remains unclear. Germline V CDR1 and CDR2: MNHEY, SVGAGI. The ends were cut back, 0 bases at V and 6 bases at J, with 14 bases in the middle. The CDR3 has 15 residues. Here the CDR3 reads CASSYSGGISPEAFF. CDR3 in DNA: TGTGCCAGCAGTTACTCTGGAGGGATTTCCCCTGAAGCTTTCTTT.

This clone has a handful of counts. The chain uses TRBV11-2 and TRBJ1-5, with a possible D match to TRBD1 (5 bases). CDR1 and CDR2 (germline): SGHAT, FQNNGV. The ends were cut back, 2 bases at V and 5 bases at J, with 7 bases in the middle. The CDR3 runs 13 residues. The CDR3, as DNA: TGTGCCAGCAGCTTATGGGGGGATCAGCCCCAGCATTTT. Translated: CASSLWGDQPQHF.

This clone was observed a few times. V and J are TRBV18 and TRBJ1-1; D call uncertain. The CDR3 totals 16 residues. Germline loops: CDR1 KGHSH, CDR2 LQKENI. V dropped 4 bases and J dropped 1 base, with 16 bases sitting between them. CDR3 bases: TGTGCCAGCTCACTAACCCACCGTACAGAGAACACTGAAGCTTTCTTT. Translation gives CASSLTHRTENTEAFF.

This chain links TRBV19 with TRBJ1-1, with 10 bases lining up with TRBD1. The junction had 9 bases not matched to a gene; V was cut back by 7 bases and J by 1 base. Germline V gene sequence: CDR1 LNHDA, CDR2 SQIVND (reference sequence). The CDR3 runs 16 residues. CDR3 sequence (DNA): TGTGCCAGTATGAACCCGGGACAGGGGCCGAACACTGAAGCTTTCTTT. Translation gives CASMNPGQGPNTEAFF.

CDR3 protein: CASSYSALRAEAFF. For the CDR3, the DNA is TGTGCCAGCAGTTACTCCGCACTCCGCGCCGAAGCTTTCTTT. V and J are TRBV6-5 and TRBJ1-1; no reliable D call. The CDR3 is 14 residues long. Trimming left V 0 bases short and J 8 bases short, with 13 bases between. CDR1 is MNHEY, CDR2 SVGAGI, per germline.

In its sample, this clone was seen once. The chain uses TRBV2 and TRBJ2-1; 9 bases match TRBD2. CDR1 SNHLY and CDR2 FYNNEI come from the germline V gene. The CDR3 has 15 residues. Trimming removed 6 bases from V and 2 bases from J; junction bases left unmatched: 5. CDR3 region: CASRLGGGAYNEQFF. In DNA form, the CDR3 reads TGTGCCAGCAGGCTGGGCGGGGGGGCCTACAATGAGCAGTTCTTC. The full variable domain, rest sourced from reference TRBV2 and TRBJ2-1, is EPEVTQTPSHQVTQMGQEVILRCVPISNHLYFYWYRQILGQKVEFLVSFYNNEISEKSEIFDDQFSVERPDGSNFTLKIRSTKLEDSAMYFCASRLGGGAYNEQFFGPGTRLTVL.

This clone was observed once. This chain joins TRBV6-2 or TRBV6-3 and TRBJ2-7; D unclear. Trimming shortened V by 4 bases and J by 4 bases, and 8 bases separated the two germline ends. Germline V lookup: CDR1 MNHEY, CDR2 SVGEGT. The CDR3 extends over 12 amino acids. CDR3 nucleotide sequence: TGTGCCAGCAGTTCGGAGTTTTACGAGCAGTACTTC. Translated: CASSSEFYEQYF.

The V gene is TRBV12-3 or TRBV12-4, the J gene TRBJ1-5; D uncertain. The CDR3 has 12 residues. Between the trimmed V and J ends, which lost 1 base and 6 bases, there was a span of 4 bases. The CDR3 coding sequence is TGTGCCAGCAGTTTAGAGGGTCAGCCCCAGCATTTT. It encodes CASSLEGQPQHF.

The J gene is TRBJ2-1, the V gene TRBV20-1, with D hard to call. The CDR3 is 11 residues long. Germline V CDR1 and CDR2: DFQATT, SNEGSKA (reference sequence). V was trimmed by 6 bases and J by 9 bases, leaving 12 bases between them. CDR3 amino acids: CSAPAYGEQFF. CDR3 bases: TGCAGTGCCCCCGCGTACGGTGAGCAGTTCTTC.

A remark on this clone: Other nucleotide sequences in the sample specify the same CDR3. This chain joins TRBV7-3 and TRBJ1-1; D is undetermined. Trimming removed 2 bases from V and 1 base from J, with 5 bases in between. Germline V gene lookup returns CDR1 SGHTA and CDR2 FQGTGA. The CDR3 runs 13 residues. The CDR3 here is CASSLQQNTEAFF. The CDR3 DNA sequence: TGTGCCAGCAGCTTACAACAGAACACTGAAGCTTTCTTT.

The rearrangement uses TRBV4-1 and TRBJ2-1, with D perhaps matching TRBD2 (6 bases). Germline V gives CDR1 MGHRA, CDR2 YSYEKL. This CDR3 is built from 17 residues. V lost 1 base and J 1 base, leaving 14 bases between the germline ends. As DNA, the CDR3 is TGCGCCAGCAGCCAAGGGGCTGTGGGACTTTCCTACAATGAGCAGTTCTTC. Its protein product is CASSQGAVGLSYNEQFF.